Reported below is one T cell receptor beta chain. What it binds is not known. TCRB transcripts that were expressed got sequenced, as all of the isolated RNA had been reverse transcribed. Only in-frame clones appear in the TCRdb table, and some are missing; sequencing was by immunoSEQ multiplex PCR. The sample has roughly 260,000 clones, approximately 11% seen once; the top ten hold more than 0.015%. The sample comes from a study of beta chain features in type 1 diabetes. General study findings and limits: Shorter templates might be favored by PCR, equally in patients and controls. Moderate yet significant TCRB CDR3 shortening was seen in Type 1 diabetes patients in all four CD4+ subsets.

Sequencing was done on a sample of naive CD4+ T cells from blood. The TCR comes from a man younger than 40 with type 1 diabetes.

The CDR3 protein is CASSLEGHILSTDTQYF. The CDR3 coding sequence is TGCGCCAGCAGCTTGGAAGGACACATCCTTAGCACAGATACGCAGTATTTT. The rearrangement joins TRBV5-1 to TRBJ2-3; a possible D gene is TRBD1 (5 bases). The germline CDR1 and CDR2 sequences are SGHRS and YFSETQ. V was trimmed by 0 bases and J by 0 bases, leaving 14 bases between them. The CDR3 has 17 residues.